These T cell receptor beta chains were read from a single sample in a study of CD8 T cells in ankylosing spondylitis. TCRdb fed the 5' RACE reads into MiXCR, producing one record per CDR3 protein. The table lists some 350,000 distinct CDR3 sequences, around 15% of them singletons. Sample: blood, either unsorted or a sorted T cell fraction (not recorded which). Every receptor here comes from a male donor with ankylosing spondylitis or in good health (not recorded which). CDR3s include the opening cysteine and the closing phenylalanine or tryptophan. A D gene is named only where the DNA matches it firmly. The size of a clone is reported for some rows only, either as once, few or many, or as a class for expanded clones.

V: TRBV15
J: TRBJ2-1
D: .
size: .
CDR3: CATSPQGNEQFF
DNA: TGTGCCACCAGCCCGCAGGGTAATGAGCAGTTCTTC

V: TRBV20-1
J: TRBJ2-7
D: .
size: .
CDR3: CSARDPGERQYF
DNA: TGCAGTGCTAGAGATCCCGGGGAGCGGCAGTACTTC

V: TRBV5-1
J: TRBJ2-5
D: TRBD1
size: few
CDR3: CASSSTGMRETQYF
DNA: TGCGCCAGCAGCTCGACAGGGATGAGAGAGACCCAGTACTTC

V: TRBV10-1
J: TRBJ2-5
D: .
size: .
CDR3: CASSERGQSEETQYF
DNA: TGCGCCAGCAGTGAGAGGGGTCAGTCGGAAGAGACCCAGTACTTC

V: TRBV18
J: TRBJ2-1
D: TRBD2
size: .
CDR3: CASSRGLTPYNEQFF
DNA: TGTGCCAGCTCACGGGGACTAACCCCTTACAATGAGCAGTTCTTC

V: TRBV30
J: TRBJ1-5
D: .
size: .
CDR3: CAWSNVMGNQPQHF
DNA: TGTGCCTGGAGTAATGTGATGGGCAATCAGCCCCAGCATTTT

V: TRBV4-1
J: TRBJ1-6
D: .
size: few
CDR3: CASSQVTVSSYNSPLHF
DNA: TGCGCCAGCAGCCAAGTGACGGTTAGCTCCTATAATTCACCCCTCCACTTT

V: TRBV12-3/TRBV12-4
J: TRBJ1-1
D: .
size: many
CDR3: CASSLGPGTGVAFF
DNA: TGTGCCAGCAGTTTAGGCCCCGGGACTGGCGTAGCTTTCTTT

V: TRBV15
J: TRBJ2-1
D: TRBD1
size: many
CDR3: CATSPRRQGYNEQFF
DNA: TGTGCCACCAGCCCACGTCGACAGGGCTACAATGAGCAGTTCTTC

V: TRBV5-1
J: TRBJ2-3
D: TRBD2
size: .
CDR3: CASSLEPSGGVGTDTQYF
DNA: TGCGCCAGCAGCTTGGAGCCTAGCGGGGGAGTGGGAACAGATACGCAGTATTTT

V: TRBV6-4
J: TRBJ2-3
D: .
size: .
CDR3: CASSDGHRTDTQYF
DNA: TGTGCCAGCAGTGATGGACACCGCACAGATACGCAGTATTTT

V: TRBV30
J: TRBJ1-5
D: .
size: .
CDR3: CAWSPDSNQPQHF
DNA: TGTGCCTGGAGTCCTGATAGCAATCAGCCCCAGCATTTT

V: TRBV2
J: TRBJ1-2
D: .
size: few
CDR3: CASSARNYGYTF
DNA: TGTGCCAGCAGTGCCAGAAACTATGGCTACACCTTC

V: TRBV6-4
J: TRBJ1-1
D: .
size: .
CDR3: CASSDGAGDGNTEAFF
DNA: TGTGCCAGCAGTGACGGGGCAGGGGACGGGAACACTGAAGCTTTCTTT